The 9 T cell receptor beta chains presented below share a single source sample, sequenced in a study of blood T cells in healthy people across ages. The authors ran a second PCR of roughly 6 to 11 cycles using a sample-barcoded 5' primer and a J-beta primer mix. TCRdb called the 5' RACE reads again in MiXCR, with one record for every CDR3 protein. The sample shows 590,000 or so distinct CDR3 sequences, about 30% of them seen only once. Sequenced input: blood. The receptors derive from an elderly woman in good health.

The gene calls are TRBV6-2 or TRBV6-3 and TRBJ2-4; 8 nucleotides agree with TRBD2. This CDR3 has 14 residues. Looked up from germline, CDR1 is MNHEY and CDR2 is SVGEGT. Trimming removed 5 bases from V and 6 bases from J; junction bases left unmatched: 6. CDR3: CASSQRGRINIQYF. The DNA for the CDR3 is TGTGCCAGCAGTCAGCGGGGGCGGATAAACATTCAGTACTTC.

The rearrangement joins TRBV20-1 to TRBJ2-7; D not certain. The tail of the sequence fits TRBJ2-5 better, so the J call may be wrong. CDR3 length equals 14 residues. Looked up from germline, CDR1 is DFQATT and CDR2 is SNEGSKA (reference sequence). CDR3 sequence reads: CSARAAYGQETQYF. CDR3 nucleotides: TGCAGTGCTAGAGCGGCCTACGGGCAAGAGACCCAGTACTTC.

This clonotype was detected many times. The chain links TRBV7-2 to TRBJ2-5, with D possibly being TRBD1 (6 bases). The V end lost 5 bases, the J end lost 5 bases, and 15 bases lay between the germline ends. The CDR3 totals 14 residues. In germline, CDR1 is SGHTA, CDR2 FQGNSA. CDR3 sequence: CASSGTGRAETQYF. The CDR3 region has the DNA TGTGCCAGCAGCGGTACAGGGCGAGCGGAGACCCAGTACTTC.

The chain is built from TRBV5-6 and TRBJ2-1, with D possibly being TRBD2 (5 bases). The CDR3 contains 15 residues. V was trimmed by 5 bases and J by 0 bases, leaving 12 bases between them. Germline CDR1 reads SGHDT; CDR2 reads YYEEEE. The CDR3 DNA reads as TGTGCCAGCAGAAAACCGGGGAGCTCCTACAATGAGCAGTTCTTC. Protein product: CASRKPGSSYNEQFF.

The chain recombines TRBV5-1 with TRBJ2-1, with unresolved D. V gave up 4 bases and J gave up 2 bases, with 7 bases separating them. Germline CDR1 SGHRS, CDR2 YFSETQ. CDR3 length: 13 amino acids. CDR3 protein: CASSDDPYNEQFF. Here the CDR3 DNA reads TGCGCCAGCAGCGATGACCCCTACAATGAGCAGTTCTTC.

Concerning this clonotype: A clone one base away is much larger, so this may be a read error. The CDR3 region has the DNA TGTGCCAGCAGCCAAGTACAGTGGGGGCTGGAAAATGAGCAGTTCTTC. It codes for CASSQVQWGLENEQFF. J is TRBJ2-1 and V is TRBV4-2, with D possibly matching TRBD1 (6 bases). V lost 1 base and J lost 7, with 17 bases in between. The length of the CDR3 is 16 residues. Germline lookup yields CDR1 LGHNA and CDR2 YNFKEQ.

For the CDR3, the DNA is TGTGCCAGTAGTATAGAGTTGCCCTGGACTCCCGGCGAGCAGTACTTC. Residues: CASSIELPWTPGEQYF. The gene calls are TRBV19 and TRBJ2-7, with a tentative D call TRBD2 (5 bases). V lost 0 bases to trimming and J lost 6 bases, with 18 bases between them. CDR1 and CDR2 (germline): LNHDA, SQIVND (reference sequence). The CDR3 has 16 residues.

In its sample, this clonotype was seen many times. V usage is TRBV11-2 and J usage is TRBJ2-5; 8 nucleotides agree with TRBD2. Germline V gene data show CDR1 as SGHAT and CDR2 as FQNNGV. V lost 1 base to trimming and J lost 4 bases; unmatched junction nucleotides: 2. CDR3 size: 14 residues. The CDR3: CASSLGRGGETQYF. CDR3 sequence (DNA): TGTGCCAGCAGCTTAGGACGGGGGGGAGAGACCCAGTACTTC.

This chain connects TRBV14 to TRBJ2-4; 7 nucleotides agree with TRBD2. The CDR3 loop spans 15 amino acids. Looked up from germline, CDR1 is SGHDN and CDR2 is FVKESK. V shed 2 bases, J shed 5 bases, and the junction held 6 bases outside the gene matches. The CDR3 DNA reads TGTGCCAGCAGCCAAAACTGGGAGGGCGAAAACATTCAGTACTTC. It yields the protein CASSQNWEGENIQYF.